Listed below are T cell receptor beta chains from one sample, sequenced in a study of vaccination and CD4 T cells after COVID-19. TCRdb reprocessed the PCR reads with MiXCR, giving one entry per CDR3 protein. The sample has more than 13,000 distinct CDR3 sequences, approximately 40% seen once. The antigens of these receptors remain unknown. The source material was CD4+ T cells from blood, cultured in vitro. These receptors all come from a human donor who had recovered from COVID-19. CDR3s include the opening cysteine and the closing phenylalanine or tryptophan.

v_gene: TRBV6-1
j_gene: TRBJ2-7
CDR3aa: CASSEFGGPIVSYEQYF

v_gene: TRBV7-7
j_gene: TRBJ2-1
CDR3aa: CASSLDTYNEQFF

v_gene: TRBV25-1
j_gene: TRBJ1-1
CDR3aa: CASSELGGTDEAFF

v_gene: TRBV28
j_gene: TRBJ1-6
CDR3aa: CASRPRTGGYNSPLHF

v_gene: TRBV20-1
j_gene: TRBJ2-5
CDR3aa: CSAYRETQYF

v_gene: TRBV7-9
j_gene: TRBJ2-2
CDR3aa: CASSQRLISPNTGELFF

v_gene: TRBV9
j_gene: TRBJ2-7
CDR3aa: CASSDTDYEQYF

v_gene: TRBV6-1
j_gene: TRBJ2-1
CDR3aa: CASSEGRFSYNEQFF

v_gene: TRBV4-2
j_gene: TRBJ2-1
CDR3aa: CASSGGQDPYNEQFF

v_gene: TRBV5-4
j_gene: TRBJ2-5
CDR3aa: CASSFGTSGTETQYF

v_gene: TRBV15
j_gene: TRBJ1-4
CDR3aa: CATSRGQGLDTNEKLFF

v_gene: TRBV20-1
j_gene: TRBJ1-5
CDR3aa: CSARSGPGQGKGNQPQHF

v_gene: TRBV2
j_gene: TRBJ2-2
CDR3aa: CASREGQGFGELFF

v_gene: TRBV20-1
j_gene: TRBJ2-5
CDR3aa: CSATPQQETQYF

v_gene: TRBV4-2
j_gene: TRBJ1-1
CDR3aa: CASSQDSRQGNTEAFF

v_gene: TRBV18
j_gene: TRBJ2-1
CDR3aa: CASSPSAFGDEQFF

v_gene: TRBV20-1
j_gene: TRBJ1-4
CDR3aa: CSASRGINEKLFF

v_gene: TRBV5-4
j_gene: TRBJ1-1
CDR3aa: CASQRQGPMNTEAFF

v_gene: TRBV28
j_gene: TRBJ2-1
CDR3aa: CASSFGAVSKNEQFF

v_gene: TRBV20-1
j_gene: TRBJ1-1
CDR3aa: CSAEATNRGWTEAFF

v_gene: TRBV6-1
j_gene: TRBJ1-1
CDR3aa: CASRSITGNTEAFF

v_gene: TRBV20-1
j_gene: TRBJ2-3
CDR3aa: CSACLTSGSSRTDTQYF

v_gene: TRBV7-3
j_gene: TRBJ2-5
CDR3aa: CASSRGTDQETQYF

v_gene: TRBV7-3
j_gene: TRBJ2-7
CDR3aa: CALAGRTSSYEQYF

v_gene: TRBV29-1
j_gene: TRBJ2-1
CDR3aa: CSVDRLAVLNEQFF

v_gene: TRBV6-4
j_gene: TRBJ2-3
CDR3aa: CASEVWVSTDTQYF

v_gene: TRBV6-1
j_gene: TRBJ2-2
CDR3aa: CASSRPGTGELFF

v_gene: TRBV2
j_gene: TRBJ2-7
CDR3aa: CASSATGSYEQYF

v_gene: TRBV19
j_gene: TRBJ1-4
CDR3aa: CATTLGDEKLFF

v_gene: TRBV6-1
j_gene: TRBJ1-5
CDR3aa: CASTRGSNQPQHF

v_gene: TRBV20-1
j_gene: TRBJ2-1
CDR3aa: CSARLRWLAGIGEQFF

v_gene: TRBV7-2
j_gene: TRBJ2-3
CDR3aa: CASSLAGVRTDTQYF

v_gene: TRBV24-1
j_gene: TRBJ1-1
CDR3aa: CATSEDRDGAEAFF

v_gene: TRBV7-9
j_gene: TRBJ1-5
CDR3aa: CASSQARGQRNPYSNQPQHF

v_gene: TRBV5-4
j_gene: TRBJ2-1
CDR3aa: CASSVQTSGINEQFF

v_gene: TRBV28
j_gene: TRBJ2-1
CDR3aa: CASSLWLAGVYEQFF

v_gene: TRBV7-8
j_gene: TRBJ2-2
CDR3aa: CASSLRGGTGELFF

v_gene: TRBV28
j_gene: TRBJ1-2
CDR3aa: CASTQTGIHGYTF

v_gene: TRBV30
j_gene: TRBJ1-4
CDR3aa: CAWSGDEKLFF

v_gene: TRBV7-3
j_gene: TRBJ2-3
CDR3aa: CASSPLRASGTDTQYF

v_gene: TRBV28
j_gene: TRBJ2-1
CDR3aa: CASSRLGTYNNEQFF

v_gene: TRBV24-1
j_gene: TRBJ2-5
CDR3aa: CATSDPVRSGRTATSYQETQYF

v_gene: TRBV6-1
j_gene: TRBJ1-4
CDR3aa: CASIEGLDDEKLFF

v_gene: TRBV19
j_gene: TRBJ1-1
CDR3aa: CASSWAPDTEAFF

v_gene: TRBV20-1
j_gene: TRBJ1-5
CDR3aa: CSARGADRGQHF

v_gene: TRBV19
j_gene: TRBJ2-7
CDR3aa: CASSLRRGTSYEQYF

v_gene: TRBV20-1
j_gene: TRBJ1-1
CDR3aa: CSARDIPQGTEAFF

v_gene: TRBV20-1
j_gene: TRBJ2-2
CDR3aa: CSARQGDTGELFF

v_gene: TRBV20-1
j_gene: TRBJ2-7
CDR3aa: CSVTLTSGRSDEQYF

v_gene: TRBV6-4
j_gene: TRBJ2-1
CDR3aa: CASSDRVVGLAGERPYNEQFF

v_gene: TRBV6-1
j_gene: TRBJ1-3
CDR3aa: CASSGGNGNTIYF

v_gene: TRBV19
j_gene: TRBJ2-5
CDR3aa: CASRIAGAETQYF

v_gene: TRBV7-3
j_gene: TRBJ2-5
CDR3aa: CASSPSYQETQYF

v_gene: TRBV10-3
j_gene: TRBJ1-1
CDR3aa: CAIRTETEAFF

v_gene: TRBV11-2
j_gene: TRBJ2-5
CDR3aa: CASMRKETQYF

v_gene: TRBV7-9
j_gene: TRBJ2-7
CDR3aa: CASSLGVEQYF

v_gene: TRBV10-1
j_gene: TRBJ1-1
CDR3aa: CASKVVDRDIKAAFF

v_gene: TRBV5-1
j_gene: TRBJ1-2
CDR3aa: CASRGGDYGYTF

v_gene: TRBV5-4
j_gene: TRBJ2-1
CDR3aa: CASSLSGGAGNEQFF